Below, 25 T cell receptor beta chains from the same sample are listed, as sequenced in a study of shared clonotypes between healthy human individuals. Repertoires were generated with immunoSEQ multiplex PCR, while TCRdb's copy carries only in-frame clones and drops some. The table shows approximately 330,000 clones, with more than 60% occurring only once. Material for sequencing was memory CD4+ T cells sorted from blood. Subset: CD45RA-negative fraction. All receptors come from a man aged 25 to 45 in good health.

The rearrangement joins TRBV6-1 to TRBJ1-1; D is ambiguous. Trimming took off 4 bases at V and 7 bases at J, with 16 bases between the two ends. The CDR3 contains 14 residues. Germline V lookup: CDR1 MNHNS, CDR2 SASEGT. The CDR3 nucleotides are TGTGCCAGCAGTGCGTTAGGTCGGGCTAGTGAAGCTTTCTTT. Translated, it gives CASSALGRASEAFF.

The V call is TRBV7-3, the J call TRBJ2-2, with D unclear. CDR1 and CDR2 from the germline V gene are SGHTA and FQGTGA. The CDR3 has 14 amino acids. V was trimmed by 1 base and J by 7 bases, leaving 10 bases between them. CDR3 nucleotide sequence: TGTGCCAGCAGCTTAAGGGTAACGATCGGGGAGCTGTTTTTT. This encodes CASSLRVTIGELFF.

CDR3 coding DNA: TGTGCCAGCAGCACGGCACCACAGGGGATTAGCACTGAAGCTTTCTTT. It yields the protein CASSTAPQGISTEAFF. The chain employs TRBV7-2 and TRBJ1-1, with 7 bases fitting TRBD1. CDR1 and CDR2 (germline): SGHTA, FQGNSA. With 5 bases clipped from V and 4 bases from J, the junction kept 13 bases outside the gene matches. The CDR3 runs 16 residues.

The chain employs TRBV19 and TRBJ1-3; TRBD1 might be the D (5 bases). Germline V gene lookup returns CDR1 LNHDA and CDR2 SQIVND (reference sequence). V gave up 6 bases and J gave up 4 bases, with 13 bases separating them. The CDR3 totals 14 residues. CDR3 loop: CASRRDAGGNTIYF. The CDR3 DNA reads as TGTGCCAGTAGAAGGGACGCAGGAGGAAACACCATATATTTT. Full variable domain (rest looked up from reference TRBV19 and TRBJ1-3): DGGITQSPKYLFRKEGQNVTLSCEQNLNHDAMYWYRQDPGQGLRLIYYSQIVNDFQKGDIAEGYSVSREKKESFPLTVTSAQKNPTAFYLCASRRDAGGNTIYFGEGSWLTVV.

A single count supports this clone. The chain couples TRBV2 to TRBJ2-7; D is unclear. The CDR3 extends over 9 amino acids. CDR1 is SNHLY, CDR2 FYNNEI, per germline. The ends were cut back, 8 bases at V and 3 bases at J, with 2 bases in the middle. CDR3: CASRYEQYF. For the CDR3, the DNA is TGTGCCAGCCGCTACGAGCAGTACTTC.

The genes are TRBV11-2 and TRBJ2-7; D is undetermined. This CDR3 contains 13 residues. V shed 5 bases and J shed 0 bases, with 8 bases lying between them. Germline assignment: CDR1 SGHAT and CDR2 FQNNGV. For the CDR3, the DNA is TGTGCCAGCAGCATCTCGGTCTCCTACGAGCAGTACTTC. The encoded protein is CASSISVSYEQYF.

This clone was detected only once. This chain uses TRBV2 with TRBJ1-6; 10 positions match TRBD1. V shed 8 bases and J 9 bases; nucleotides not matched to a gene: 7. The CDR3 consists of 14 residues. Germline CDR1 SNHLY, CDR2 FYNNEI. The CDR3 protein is CASLPTGGGSPLHF. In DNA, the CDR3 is TGTGCCAGCCTACCGACAGGGGGCGGTTCACCCCTCCACTTT.

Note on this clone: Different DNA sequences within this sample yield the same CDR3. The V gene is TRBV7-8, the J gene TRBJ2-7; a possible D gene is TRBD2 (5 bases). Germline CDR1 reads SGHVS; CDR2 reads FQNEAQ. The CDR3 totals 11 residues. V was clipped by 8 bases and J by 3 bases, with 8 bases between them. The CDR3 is CASGGLYEQYF. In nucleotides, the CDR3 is TGTGCCAGCGGCGGACTCTACGAGCAGTACTTC.

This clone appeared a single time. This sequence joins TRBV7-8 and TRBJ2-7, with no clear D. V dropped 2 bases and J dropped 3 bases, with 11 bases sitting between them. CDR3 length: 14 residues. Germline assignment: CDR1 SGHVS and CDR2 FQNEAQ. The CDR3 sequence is CASSLSRGDYEQYF. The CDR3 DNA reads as TGTGCCAGCAGCTTATCCCGCGGAGACTACGAGCAGTACTTC.

The CDR3 nucleotides are TGTGCCAGCAGCTTAGTAGAGAGCAACTATGGCTACACCTTC. This gives the protein CASSLVESNYGYTF. This chain connects TRBV5-6 to TRBJ1-2; no clear D. Trimming cost V 2 bases and J 2 bases, with 10 bases left between them. CDR3 length equals 14 residues. Germline V lookup: CDR1 SGHDT, CDR2 YYEEEE.

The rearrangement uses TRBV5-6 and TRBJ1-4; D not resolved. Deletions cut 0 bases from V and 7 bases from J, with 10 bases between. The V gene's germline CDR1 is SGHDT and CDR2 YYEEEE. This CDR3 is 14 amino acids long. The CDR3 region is CASSLEKVGEKLFF. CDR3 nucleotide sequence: TGTGCCAGCAGCTTGGAGAAGGTTGGTGAAAAACTGTTTTTT.

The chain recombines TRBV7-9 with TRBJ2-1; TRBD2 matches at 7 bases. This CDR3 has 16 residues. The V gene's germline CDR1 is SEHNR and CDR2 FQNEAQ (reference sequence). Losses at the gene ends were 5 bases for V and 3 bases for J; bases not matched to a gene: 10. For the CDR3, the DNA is TGTGCCAGCAGCCCAGCACGGGAGGTAGTCTACAATGAGCAGTTCTTC. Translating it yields CASSPAREVVYNEQFF.

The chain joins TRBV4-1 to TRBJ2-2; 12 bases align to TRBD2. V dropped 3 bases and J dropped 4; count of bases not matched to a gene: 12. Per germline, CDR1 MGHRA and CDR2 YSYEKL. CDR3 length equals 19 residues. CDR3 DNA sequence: TGCGCCAGCAGCCAGCCCAGAGGGACTAGCGGGCGGGCCACCGGGGAGCTGTTTTTT. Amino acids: CASSQPRGTSGRATGELFF.

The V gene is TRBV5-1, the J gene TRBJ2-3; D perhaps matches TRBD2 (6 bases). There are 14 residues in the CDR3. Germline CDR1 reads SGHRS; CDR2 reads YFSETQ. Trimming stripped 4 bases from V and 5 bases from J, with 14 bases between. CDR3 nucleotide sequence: TGCGCCAGCAGCAGGGGACTGTGGGAAGATACGCAGTATTTT. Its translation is CASSRGLWEDTQYF.

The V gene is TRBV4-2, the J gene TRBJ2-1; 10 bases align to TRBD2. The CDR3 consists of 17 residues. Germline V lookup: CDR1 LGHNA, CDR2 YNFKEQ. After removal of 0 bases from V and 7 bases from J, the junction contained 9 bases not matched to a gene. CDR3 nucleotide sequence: TGTGCCAGCAGCCAAGATCTGGCGACTAGCGGGCGGAATGAGCAGTTCTTC. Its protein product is CASSQDLATSGRNEQFF.

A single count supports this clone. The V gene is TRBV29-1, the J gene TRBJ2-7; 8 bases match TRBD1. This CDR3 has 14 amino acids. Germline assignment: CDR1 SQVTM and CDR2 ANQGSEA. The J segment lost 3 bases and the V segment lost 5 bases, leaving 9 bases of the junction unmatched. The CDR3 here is CSVPSGQGVYEQYF. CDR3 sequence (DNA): TGCAGCGTTCCTTCCGGACAGGGAGTCTACGAGCAGTACTTC.

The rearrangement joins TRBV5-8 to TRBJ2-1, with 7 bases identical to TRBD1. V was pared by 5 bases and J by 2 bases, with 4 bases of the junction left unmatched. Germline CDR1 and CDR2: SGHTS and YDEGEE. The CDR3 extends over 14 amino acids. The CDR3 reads CASRGTAPYNEQFF. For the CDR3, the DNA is TGTGCCAGCAGGGGGACAGCGCCCTACAATGAGCAGTTCTTC.

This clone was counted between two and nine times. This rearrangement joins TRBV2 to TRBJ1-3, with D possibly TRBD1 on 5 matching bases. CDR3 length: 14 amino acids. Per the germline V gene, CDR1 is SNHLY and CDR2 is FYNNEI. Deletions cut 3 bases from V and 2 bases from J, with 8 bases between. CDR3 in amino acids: CASSEMTAGNTIYF. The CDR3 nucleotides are TGTGCCAGCAGTGAGATGACAGCTGGAAACACCATATATTTT.

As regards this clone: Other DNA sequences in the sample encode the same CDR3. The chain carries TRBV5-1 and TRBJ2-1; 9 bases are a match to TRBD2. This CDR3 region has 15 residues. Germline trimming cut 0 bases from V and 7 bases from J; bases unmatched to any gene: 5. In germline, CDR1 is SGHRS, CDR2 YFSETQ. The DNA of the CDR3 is TGCGCCAGCAGCTTGGTCGCTAGCGGGGAAAATGAGCAGTTCTTC. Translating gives CASSLVASGENEQFF. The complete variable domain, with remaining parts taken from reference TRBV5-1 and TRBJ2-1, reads KAGVTQTPRYLIKTRGQQVTLSCSPISGHRSVSWYQQTPGQGLQFLFEYFSETQRNKGNFPGRFSGRQFSNSRSEMNVSTLELGDSALYLCASSLVASGENEQFFGPGTRLTVL.

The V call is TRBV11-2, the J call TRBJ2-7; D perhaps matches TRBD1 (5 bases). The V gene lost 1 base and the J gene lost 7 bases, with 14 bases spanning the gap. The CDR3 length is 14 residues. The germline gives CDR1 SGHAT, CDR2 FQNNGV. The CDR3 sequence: CASSLGLTETEQYF. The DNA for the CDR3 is TGTGCCAGCAGCTTAGGCCTGACAGAGACGGAGCAGTACTTC.

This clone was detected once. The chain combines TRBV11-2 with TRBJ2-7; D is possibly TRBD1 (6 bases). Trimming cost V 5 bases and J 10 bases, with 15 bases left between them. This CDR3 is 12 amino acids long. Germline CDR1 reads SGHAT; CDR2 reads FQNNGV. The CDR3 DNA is TGTGCCAGCAGCATAATACAGGGTCGTCAGTACTTC. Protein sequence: CASSIIQGRQYF. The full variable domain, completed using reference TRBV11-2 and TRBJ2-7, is EAGVAQSPRYKIIEKRQSVAFWCNPISGHATLYWYQQILGQGPKLLIQFQNNGVVDDSQLPKDRFSAERLKGVDSTLKIQPAKLEDSAVYLCASSIIQGRQYFGPGTRLTVT.

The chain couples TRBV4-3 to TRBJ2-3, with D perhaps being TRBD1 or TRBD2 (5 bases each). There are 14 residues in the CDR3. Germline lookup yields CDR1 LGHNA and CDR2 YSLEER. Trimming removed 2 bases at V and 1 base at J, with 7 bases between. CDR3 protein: CASSQRGGTDTQYF. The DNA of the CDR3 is TGCGCCAGCAGCCAAAGAGGGGGCACAGATACGCAGTATTTT.

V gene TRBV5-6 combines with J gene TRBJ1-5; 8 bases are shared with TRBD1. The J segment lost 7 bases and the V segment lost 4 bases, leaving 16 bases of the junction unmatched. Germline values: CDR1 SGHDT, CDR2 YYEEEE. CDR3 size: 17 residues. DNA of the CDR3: TGTGCCAGCAGCCGCTTTAGGTCCGCAGGGGGCGAACAGCCCCAGCATTTT. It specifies CASSRFRSAGGEQPQHF.

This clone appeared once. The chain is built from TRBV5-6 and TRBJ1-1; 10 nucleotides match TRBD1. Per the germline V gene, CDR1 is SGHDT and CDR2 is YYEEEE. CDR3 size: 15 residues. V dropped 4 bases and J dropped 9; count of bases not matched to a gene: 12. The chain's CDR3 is CASSLWTGGQRQAFF. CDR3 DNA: TGTGCCAGCAGCCTGTGGACAGGGGGTCAACGACAAGCTTTCTTT. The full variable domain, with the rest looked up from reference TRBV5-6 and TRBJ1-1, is DAGVTQSPTHLIKTRGQQVTLRCSPKSGHDTVSWYQQALGQGPQFIFQYYEEEERQRGNFPDRFSGHQFPNYSSELNVNALLLGDSALYLCASSLWTGGQRQAFFGQGTRLTVV.

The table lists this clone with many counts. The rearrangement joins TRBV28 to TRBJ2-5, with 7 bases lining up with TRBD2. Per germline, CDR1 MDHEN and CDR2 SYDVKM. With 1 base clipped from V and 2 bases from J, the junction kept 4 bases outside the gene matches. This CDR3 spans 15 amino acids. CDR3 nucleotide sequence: TGTGCCAGCAGTTTATCGGGAGGATCGCAAGAGACCCAGTACTTC. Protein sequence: CASSLSGGSQETQYF.